The source of this TCR beta chain is a study of blood T cell repertoires in COVID-19. As for the study in general: COVID-19 samples collected from the United States, Italy and Spain covered acute and convalescent phases. PBMCs, B-cell-depleted T cells, or T cells provided the cDNA or gDNA that made up the material.

Authors' analysis steps: It was from reference gene primer amplification that nucleated cell counts were estimated. Some clones are missing from TCRdb's copy, which holds only in-frame ones; the method was immunoSEQ multiplex PCR. That table gives V, J and clone size, and the DNA gave D and trimming. The table lists about 96,000 clones, over 60% of them singletons, with roughly 8.6% in the top ten. The junction had 7 bases not matched to a gene; V was cut back by 1 base and J by 4 bases. The CDR3 sequence is 16 residues long. Germline CDR1 and CDR2: MNHEY and SVGAGI. The rearrangement joins TRBV6-5 to TRBJ2-3; 8 nucleotides agree with TRBD2. The sequence came from a man aged 50 or older who had recovered from COVID-19. The specimen sequenced was peripheral blood. DNA for the CDR3: TGTGCCAGCAGTTACTTAGGCGGGAGGAGCCCAGATACGCAGTATTTT. This encodes CASSYLGGRSPDTQYF.